This passage covers 16 T cell receptor beta chains from one sample sequenced in a study of blood T cell repertoires in COVID-19. Assay: immunoSEQ multiplex PCR; the TCRdb copy retains only in-frame clones and omits some. Here the sample spans some 69,000 clones, around 91% being singletons. The sequenced sample was peripheral blood. These receptor sequences come from a man between 45 and 60 years old with COVID-19, enrolled during active disease.

The J gene is TRBJ1-4, the V gene TRBV3-1 (or the pseudogene TRBV3-2), with D possibly being TRBD1 (6 bases). Germline V lookup: CDR1 LGHDT, CDR2 YNNKEL (reference sequence). Trimming pared 4 bases from V and 7 bases from J, leaving 22 bases between. The CDR3 contains 17 residues. The CDR3 bases are TGTGCCAGCAGCCCAAGATCGGAGAGGCTCAGGGGTGAAAAACTGTTTTTT. Protein product: CASSPRSERLRGEKLFF.

The V call is TRBV5-1, the J call TRBJ2-5; maybe TRBD1 (6 bases). Per the germline V gene, CDR1 is SGHRS and CDR2 is YFSETQ. V was cut by 5 bases and J by 1 base, with 15 bases left in between. The CDR3 is 15 residues long. CDR3 DNA: TGCGCCAGCAGTATAGGGGGATGGCCCCAAGAGACCCAGTACTTC. Its protein product is CASSIGGWPQETQYF.

The V and J genes are TRBV15 and TRBJ1-5; D not certain. This CDR3 is built from 17 residues. Trimming pared 0 bases from V and 1 base from J, leaving 13 bases between. Germline CDR1 reads LNHNV; CDR2 reads YYDKDF (reference sequence). This chain's CDR3 is CATSRESAGQSNQPQHF. The CDR3 bases are TGTGCCACCAGCAGAGAGTCGGCTGGGCAGAGCAATCAGCCCCAGCATTTT.

The V call is TRBV7-8, the J call TRBJ2-1; 7 bases are shared with TRBD1. The trim removed 5 bases at V and 7 bases at J, leaving 11 bases unmatched. The CDR3 loop spans 15 amino acids. Germline CDR1 is SGHVS and CDR2 is FQNEAQ. As DNA, the CDR3 is TGTGCCAGCAGCCTCCGGACAGGCCCCGTTAATGAGCAGTTCTTC. Translation: CASSLRTGPVNEQFF.

The genes are TRBV5-1 and TRBJ1-1; tentatively, D is TRBD1 (6 bases). Trimming removed 7 bases at V and 7 bases at J, with 20 bases between. CDR1 SGHRS and CDR2 YFSETQ come from the germline V gene. There are 14 residues in the CDR3. CDR3 coding DNA: TGCGCCAGCCGGCTCGTCGGGTCAGGGGATGAAGCTTTCTTT. It translates to CASRLVGSGDEAFF.

The V call is TRBV19, the J call TRBJ1-2; 9 bases fit TRBD1. V shed 6 bases, J shed 4 bases, and the junction held 6 bases outside the gene matches. Germline lookup yields CDR1 LNHDA and CDR2 SQIVND (reference sequence). The CDR3 extends over 14 amino acids. CDR3 loop: CASSLGQGLYGYTF. The DNA for the CDR3 is TGTGCCAGTAGCCTGGGACAGGGACTCTATGGCTACACCTTC.

The chain couples TRBV7-2 to TRBJ2-7, with TRBD2 identical over 10 bases. CDR1 and CDR2 from the germline V gene are SGHTA and FQGNSA. The CDR3 runs 16 residues. V dropped 1 base and J dropped 4; count of bases not matched to a gene: 7. The CDR3, as DNA: TGTGCCAGCAGCTTAGTGGCAGCTAGCGGGAGTTACGAGCAGTACTTC. It encodes CASSLVAASGSYEQYF.

This sequence joins TRBV10-3 and TRBJ1-5, with D unresolved. The germline gives CDR1 ENHRY, CDR2 SYGVKD. V lost 3 bases and J lost 0, with 15 bases in between. CDR3 length equals 17 residues. CDR3 protein: CAISDWAALSSNQPQHF. CDR3 DNA: TGTGCCATCAGTGACTGGGCAGCACTTTCTAGCAATCAGCCCCAGCATTTT.

This clone was found once. The chain couples TRBV24-1 to TRBJ2-3; weak D call: TRBD2 (5 bases). Germline loops: CDR1 KGHDR, CDR2 SFDVKD. CDR3 size: 16 residues. The V end was cut by 2 bases, the J end by 8 bases, with 19 bases between. The CDR3 sequence: CATSDWTSGTLGTQYF. The DNA for the CDR3 is TGTGCCACCAGTGATTGGACGTCAGGAACACTAGGTACGCAGTATTTT.

This chain links TRBV27 with TRBJ2-7, with D unclear. The germline V gene encodes CDR1 MNHEY and CDR2 SMNVEV (reference sequence). Between the trimmed V and J ends, which lost 8 bases and 3 bases, there was a span of 11 bases. The CDR3 length is 12 residues. The CDR3: CASGRGNYEQYF. CDR3 coding DNA: TGTGCCAGCGGAAGAGGAAACTACGAGCAGTACTTC.

The chain links TRBV2 to TRBJ2-3; a possible D gene is TRBD2 (6 bases). This CDR3 is 13 amino acids long. Trimming cost V 8 bases and J 0 bases, with 9 bases left between them. CDR1 SNHLY and CDR2 FYNNEI come from the germline V gene. The DNA for the CDR3 is TGTGCCAGCTTGGGGGGTAGCACAGATACGCAGTATTTT. Amino acid sequence: CASLGGSTDTQYF. Using reference TRBV2 and TRBJ2-3 for the parts outside the CDR3, the full variable domain is EPEVTQTPSHQVTQMGQEVILRCVPISNHLYFYWYRQILGQKVEFLVSFYNNEISEKSEIFDDQFSVERPDGSNFTLKIRSTKLEDSAMYFCASLGGSTDTQYFGPGTRLTVL.

CDR3: CASSPRPSGRAGDTDTQYF. The CDR3 nucleotides are TGTGCCAGCTCACCAAGACCAAGCGGGAGGGCCGGAGACACAGATACGCAGTATTTT. The V gene is TRBV18, the J gene TRBJ2-3, with 10 bases identical to TRBD2. Germline CDR1 is KGHSH and CDR2 is LQKENI. The length of the CDR3 is 19 residues. The V gene end was trimmed by 2 bases and the J gene end by 2 bases; junction bases not matched to a gene: 13.

The genes are TRBV4-1 and TRBJ2-1, with 8 nucleotides matching TRBD2. The CDR3 is made up of 15 amino acids. In germline, CDR1 is MGHRA, CDR2 YSYEKL. Unmatched junction bases numbered 12, after V lost 4 bases and J lost 10 bases. Here the CDR3 reads CASSRRDHSGDEQFF. CDR3 coding DNA: TGCGCCAGCAGCCGAAGGGACCATAGCGGGGACGAGCAGTTCTTC.

This clone was observed a single time. The chain recombines TRBV7-2 with TRBJ1-1; D gene unclear. There are 14 residues in the CDR3. Trimming cost V 4 bases and J 5 bases, with 14 bases left between them. CDR1 is SGHTA and CDR2 is FQGNSA in the germline V gene. This CDR3 is CASSSLAFQTEAFF. The CDR3 nucleotides read TGTGCCAGCAGCTCTCTAGCTTTTCAGACTGAAGCTTTCTTT.

The V and J genes are TRBV5-4 and TRBJ2-1; D call uncertain. Germline V lookup: CDR1 SGHNT, CDR2 YYREEE (reference sequence). This CDR3 is built from 16 residues. V gave up 3 bases and J gave up 0 bases, with 13 bases separating them. The CDR3 DNA reads as TGTGCCAGCAGCTCCCCCCCTCGCGGCTCCTACAATGAGCAGTTCTTC. Encoded protein: CASSSPPRGSYNEQFF.

The chain uses TRBV11-2 and TRBJ2-3; 10 bases fit TRBD1. The CDR3 loop spans 16 amino acids. The trim removed 7 bases at V and 4 bases at J, leaving 11 bases unmatched. The germline CDR1 and CDR2 sequences are SGHAT and FQNNGV. This chain's CDR3 is CASTKLEGQGSDTQYF. CDR3 in DNA: TGTGCCAGCACCAAGCTTGAGGGACAGGGGTCAGATACGCAGTATTTT. Variable domain in full (rest from reference TRBV11-2 and TRBJ2-3): EAGVAQSPRYKIIEKRQSVAFWCNPISGHATLYWYQQILGQGPKLLIQFQNNGVVDDSQLPKDRFSAERLKGVDSTLKIQPAKLEDSAVYLCASTKLEGQGSDTQYFGPGTRLTVL.